The 5 T cell receptor beta chains given below trace back to one sample, sequenced in a study of neurological immune-mediated disorders (dated by TCRdb to the late 2010s). Libraries were constructed by 5' RACE. The reads were generated on an Illumina HiSeq 2500. Using fastp trimming at Q25 and MiXCR clonotype assembly, TCRdb reanalyzed the public sequencing data and kept in-frame beta chains. CDR3 protein sequences are deduplicated, and each keeps its most common genes and DNA. Counted in this sample were over 70,000 distinct CDR3 sequences; roughly a tenth of them appeared once. The leading ten clones occupy roughly a tenth of the sample. This specimen's time point label, interpreted: longitudinal time-point 1 (baseline). The sample comprised PBMCs. The receptors come from a man aged 30 to 45 in good health.

This clonotype was seen repeatedly, ten times or more. This chain links TRBV7-9 with TRBJ2-3, with TRBD2 identical over 10 bases. Trimming at V came to 5 bases and at J to 4 bases, leaving 9 bases not matched to a gene. CDR1 is SEHNR, CDR2 FQNEAQ, per germline (reference sequence). The CDR3 runs to 16 residues. The CDR3 here is CASSTASGSYPDTQYF. The CDR3 region has the DNA TGTGCCAGCAGCACCGCTAGCGGGAGCTATCCAGATACGCAGTATTTT.

In its sample, this clonotype was seen many times. The CDR3 DNA is TGCGCCAGCAGTTCTATGACATCGGCCTACGAGCAGTACTTC. Residues: CASSSMTSAYEQYF. The chain links TRBV5-1 to TRBJ2-7; D is undetermined. CDR3 length: 14 amino acids. Germline CDR1 reads SGHRS; CDR2 reads YFSETQ. V was shortened by 5 bases and J by 2 bases, with 14 bases between the two germline ends.

There are many counts of this clonotype. The V and J genes are TRBV5-1 and TRBJ1-2; no clear D. V shed 4 bases and J shed 5 bases, with 12 bases lying between them. The CDR3 loop spans 13 amino acids. The germline gives CDR1 SGHRS, CDR2 YFSETQ. This CDR3 is CASSPEGEYGYTF. DNA for the CDR3: TGCGCCAGCAGCCCGGAAGGCGAATATGGCTACACCTTC.

This clonotype was seen repeatedly, ten times or more. The chain couples TRBV20-1 to TRBJ1-1, with D possibly matching TRBD1 (5 bases). The length of the CDR3 is 14 residues. Germline V gene data show CDR1 as DFQATT and CDR2 as SNEGSKA (reference sequence). Trimming cost V 0 bases and J 5 bases, with 13 bases left between them. Here the CDR3 DNA reads TGCAGTGCTAGAGATGTAGGGGTTAATACTGAAGCTTTCTTT. Translating gives CSARDVGVNTEAFF.

This clonotype came up many times. The chain couples TRBV2 to TRBJ2-7; D possibly corresponds to TRBD2 (6 bases). CDR3 length: 14 amino acids. Trimming took off 5 bases at V and 0 bases at J, with 11 bases between the two ends. Germline loops: CDR1 SNHLY, CDR2 FYNNEI. CDR3 protein: CASSSDGSSYEQYF. CDR3 DNA sequence: TGTGCCAGCAGTTCGGACGGGAGCTCCTACGAGCAGTACTTC.